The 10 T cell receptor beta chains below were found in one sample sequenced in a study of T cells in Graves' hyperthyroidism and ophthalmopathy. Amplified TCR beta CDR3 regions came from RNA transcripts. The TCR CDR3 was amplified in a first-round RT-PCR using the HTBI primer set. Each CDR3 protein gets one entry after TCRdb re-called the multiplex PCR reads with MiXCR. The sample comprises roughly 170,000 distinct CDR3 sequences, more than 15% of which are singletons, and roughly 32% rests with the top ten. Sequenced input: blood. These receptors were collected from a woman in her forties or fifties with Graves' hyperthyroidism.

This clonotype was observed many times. This CDR3 reads CASSEYRGSLPDEQYF. The CDR3 DNA reads TGTGCCAGCAGTGAATACCGGGGGTCGCTACCCGACGAGCAGTACTTC. V and J are TRBV2 and TRBJ2-7; maybe TRBD2 (6 bases). V was cut by 2 bases and J by 5 bases, with 19 bases left in between. The germline V gene has CDR1 SNHLY and CDR2 FYNNEI. The CDR3 has 16 residues. Complete variable domain (other parts from reference TRBV2 and TRBJ2-7): EPEVTQTPSHQVTQMGQEVILRCVPISNHLYFYWYRQILGQKVEFLVSFYNNEISEKSEIFDDQFSVERPDGSNFTLKIRSTKLEDSAMYFCASSEYRGSLPDEQYFGPGTRLTVT.

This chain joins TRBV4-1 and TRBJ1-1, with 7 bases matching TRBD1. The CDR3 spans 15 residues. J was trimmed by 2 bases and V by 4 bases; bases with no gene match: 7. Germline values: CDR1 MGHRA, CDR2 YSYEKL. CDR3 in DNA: TGCGCCAGCAGCCCCGCAGGACAGGTCAACACTGAAGCTTTCTTT. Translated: CASSPAGQVNTEAFF.

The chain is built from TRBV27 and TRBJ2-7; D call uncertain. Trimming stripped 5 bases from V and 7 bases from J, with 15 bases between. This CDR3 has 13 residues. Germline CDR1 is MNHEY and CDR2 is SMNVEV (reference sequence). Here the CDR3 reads CASSEFDRGEQYF. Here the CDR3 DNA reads TGTGCCAGCAGTGAATTCGATCGTGGGGAGCAGTACTTC.

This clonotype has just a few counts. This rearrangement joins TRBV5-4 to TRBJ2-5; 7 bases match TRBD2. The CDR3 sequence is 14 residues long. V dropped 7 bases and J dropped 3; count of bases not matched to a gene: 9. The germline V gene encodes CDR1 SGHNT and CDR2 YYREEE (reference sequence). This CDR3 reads CASRTHGLEETQYF. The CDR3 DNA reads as TGTGCCAGCCGGACTCACGGACTAGAAGAGACCCAGTACTTC.

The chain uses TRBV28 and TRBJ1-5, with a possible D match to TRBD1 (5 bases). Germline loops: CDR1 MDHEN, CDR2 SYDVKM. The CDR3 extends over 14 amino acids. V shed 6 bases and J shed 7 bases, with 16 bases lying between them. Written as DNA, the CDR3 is TGTGCCAGCAGGGTCGCCGGGACCCTGCAGCCCCAGCATTTT. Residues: CASRVAGTLQPQHF.

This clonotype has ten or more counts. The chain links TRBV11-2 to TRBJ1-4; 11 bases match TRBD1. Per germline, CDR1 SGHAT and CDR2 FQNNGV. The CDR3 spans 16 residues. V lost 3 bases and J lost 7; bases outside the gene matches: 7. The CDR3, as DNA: TGTGCCAGCAGCTTTTCATCCGGGACAGGGGGTGAAAAACTGTTTTTT. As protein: CASSFSSGTGGEKLFF. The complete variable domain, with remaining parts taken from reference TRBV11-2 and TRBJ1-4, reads EAGVAQSPRYKIIEKRQSVAFWCNPISGHATLYWYQQILGQGPKLLIQFQNNGVVDDSQLPKDRFSAERLKGVDSTLKIQPAKLEDSAVYLCASSFSSGTGGEKLFFGSGTQLSVL.

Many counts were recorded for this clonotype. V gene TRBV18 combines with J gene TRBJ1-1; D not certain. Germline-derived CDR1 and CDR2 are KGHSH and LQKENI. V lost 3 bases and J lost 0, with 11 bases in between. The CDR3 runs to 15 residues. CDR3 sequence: CASSPVGAMNTEAFF. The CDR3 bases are TGTGCCAGCTCACCGGTGGGAGCGATGAACACTGAAGCTTTCTTT.

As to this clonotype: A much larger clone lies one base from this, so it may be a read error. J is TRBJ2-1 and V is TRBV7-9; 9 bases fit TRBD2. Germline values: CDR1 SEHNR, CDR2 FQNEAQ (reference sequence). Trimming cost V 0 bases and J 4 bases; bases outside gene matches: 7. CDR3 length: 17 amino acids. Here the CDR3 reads CASSLAPAGGEYNEQFF. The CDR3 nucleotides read TGTGCCAGCAGCTTAGCCCCGGCGGGGGGGGAATACAATGAGCAGTTCTTC.

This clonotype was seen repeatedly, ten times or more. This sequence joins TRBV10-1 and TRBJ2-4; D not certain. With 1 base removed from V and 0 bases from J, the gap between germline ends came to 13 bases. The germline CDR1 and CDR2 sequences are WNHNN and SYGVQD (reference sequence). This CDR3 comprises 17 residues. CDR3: CASSEFTDITAKNIQYF. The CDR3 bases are TGCGCCAGCAGTGAGTTTACTGACATAACAGCCAAAAACATTCAGTACTTC.

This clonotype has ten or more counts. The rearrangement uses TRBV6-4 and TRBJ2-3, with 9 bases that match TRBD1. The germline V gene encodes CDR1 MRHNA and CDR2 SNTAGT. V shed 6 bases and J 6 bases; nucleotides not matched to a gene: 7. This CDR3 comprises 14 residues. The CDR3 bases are TGTGCCAGCAGAAAACAGGGGGCCGCGGATACGCAGTATTTT. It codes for CASRKQGAADTQYF.